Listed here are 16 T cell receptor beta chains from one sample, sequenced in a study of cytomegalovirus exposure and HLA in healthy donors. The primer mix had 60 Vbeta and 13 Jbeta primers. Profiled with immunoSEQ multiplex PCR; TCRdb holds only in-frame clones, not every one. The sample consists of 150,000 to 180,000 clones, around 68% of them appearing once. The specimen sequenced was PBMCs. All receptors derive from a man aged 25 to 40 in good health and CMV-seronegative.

CDR3 DNA: TGTGCCAGCAGCCAACGGGACATCCCCTACGAGCAGTACTTC. It translates to CASSQRDIPYEQYF. The rearrangement joins TRBV27 to TRBJ2-7; D is possibly TRBD1 (6 bases). This CDR3 has 14 residues. Germline CDR1 is MNHEY and CDR2 is SMNVEV (reference sequence). Trimming stripped 6 bases from V and 2 bases from J, with 14 bases between.

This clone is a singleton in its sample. CDR3 sequence reads: CSVVRLRDRANYEQYF. CDR3 nucleotide sequence: TGCAGCGTTGTAAGACTCCGGGACAGGGCAAACTACGAGCAGTACTTC. The chain uses TRBV29-1 and TRBJ2-7; TRBD1 agrees at 9 bases. The J segment lost 3 bases and the V segment lost 4 bases, leaving 13 bases of the junction unmatched. Germline CDR1 and CDR2: SQVTM and ANQGSEA. The CDR3 extends over 16 amino acids.

The DNA for the CDR3 is TGCGCCAGCAGCCCGGACCCAGGGCCCAAATACGAGCAGTACTTC. Translated, it gives CASSPDPGPKYEQYF. The chain combines TRBV5-1 with TRBJ2-7; D may be TRBD1 (5 bases). This CDR3 has 15 residues. With 4 bases removed from V and 4 bases from J, the gap between germline ends came to 18 bases. From germline, CDR1 is SGHRS and CDR2 YFSETQ.

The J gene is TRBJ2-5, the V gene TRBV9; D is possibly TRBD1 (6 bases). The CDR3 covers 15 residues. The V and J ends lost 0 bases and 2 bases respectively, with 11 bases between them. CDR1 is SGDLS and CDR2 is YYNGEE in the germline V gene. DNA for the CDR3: TGTGCCAGCAGCGTAGAGGGACATTCACAAGAGACCCAGTACTTC. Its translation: CASSVEGHSQETQYF.

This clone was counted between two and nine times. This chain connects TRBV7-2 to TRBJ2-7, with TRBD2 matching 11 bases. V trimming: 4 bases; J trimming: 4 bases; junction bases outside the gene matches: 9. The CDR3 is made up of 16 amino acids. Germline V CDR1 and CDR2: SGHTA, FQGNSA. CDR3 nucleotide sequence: TGTGCCAGCAGCTCCACTCGACTAGCGGGGATGTACGAGCAGTACTTC. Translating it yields CASSSTRLAGMYEQYF.

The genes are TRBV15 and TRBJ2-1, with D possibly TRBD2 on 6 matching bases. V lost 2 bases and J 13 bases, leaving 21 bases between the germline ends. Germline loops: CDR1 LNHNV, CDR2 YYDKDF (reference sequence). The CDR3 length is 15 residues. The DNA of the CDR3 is TGTGCCACCAGCAGAAGAACGGGGCAGGCGGGAATCCAGTTCTTC. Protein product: CATSRRTGQAGIQFF.

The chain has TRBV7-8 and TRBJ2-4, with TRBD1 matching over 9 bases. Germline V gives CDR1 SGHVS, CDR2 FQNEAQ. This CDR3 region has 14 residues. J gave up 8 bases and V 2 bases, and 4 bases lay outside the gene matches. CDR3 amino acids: CASSLRDRVDIQYF. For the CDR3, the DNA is TGTGCCAGCAGCTTAAGGGACAGGGTCGACATTCAGTACTTC.

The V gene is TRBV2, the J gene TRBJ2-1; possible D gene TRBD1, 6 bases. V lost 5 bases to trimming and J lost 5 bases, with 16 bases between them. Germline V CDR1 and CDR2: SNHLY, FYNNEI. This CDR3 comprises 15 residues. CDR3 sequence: CASSTSRDNDNEQFF. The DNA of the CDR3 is TGTGCCAGCAGTACCTCACGGGACAACGACAATGAGCAGTTCTTC.

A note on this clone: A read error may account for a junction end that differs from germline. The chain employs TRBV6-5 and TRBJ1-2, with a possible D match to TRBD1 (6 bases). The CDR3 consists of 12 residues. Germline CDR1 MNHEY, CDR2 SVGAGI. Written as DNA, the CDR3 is TGTGCCAGCGTCGGGGACACCTATGGCTACCCCTTC. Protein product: CASVGDTYGYPF.

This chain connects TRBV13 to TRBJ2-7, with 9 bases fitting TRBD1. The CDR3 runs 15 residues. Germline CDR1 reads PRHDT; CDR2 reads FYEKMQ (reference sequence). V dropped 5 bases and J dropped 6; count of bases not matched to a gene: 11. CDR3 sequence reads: CASSGPGGQGIEQYF. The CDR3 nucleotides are TGTGCCAGCAGCGGGCCCGGGGGACAGGGAATCGAGCAGTACTTC.

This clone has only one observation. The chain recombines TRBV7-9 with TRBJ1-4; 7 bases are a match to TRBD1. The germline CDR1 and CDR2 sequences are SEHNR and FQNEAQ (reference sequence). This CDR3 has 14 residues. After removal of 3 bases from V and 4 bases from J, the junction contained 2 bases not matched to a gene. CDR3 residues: CASSLGTVNEKLFF. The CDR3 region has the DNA TGTGCCAGCAGCTTGGGGACAGTTAATGAAAAACTGTTTTTT.

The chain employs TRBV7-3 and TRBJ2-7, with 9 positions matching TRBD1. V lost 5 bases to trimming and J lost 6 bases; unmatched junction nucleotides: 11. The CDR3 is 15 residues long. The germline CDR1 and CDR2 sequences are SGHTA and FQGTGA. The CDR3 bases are TGTGCCAGCAGCCTTGGACAGGGGAAATTTAGCGAGCAGTACTTC. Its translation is CASSLGQGKFSEQYF.

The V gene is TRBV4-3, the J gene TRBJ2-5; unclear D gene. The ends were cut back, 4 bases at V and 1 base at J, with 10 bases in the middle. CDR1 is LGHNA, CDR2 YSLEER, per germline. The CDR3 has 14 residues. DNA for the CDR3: TGCGCCAGCAGCCCAACGCGAACCCAAGAGACCCAGTACTTC. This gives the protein CASSPTRTQETQYF.

The CDR3 nucleotides are TGTGCCAGCAGTTTTGAGCAGCCCCAGCATTTT. Its translation is CASSFEQPQHF. This chain connects TRBV28 to TRBJ1-5, with D unclear. The CDR3 runs 11 residues. Germline V lookup: CDR1 MDHEN, CDR2 SYDVKM. Trimming took off 3 bases at V and 7 bases at J, with 4 bases between the two ends.

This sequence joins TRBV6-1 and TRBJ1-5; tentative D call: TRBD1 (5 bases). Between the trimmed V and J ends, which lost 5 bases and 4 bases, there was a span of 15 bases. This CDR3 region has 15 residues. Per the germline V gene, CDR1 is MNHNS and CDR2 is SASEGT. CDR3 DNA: TGTGCCAGCAGTACCACGAAGGGGAGGAATCAGCCCCAGCATTTT. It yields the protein CASSTTKGRNQPQHF.

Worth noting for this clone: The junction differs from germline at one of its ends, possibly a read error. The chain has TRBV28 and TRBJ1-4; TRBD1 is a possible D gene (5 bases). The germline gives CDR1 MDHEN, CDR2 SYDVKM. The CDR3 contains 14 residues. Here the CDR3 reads CASSAWGTNEKLLF. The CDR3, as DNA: TGTGCCAGCAGCGCCTGGGGGACTAATGAAAAACTGCTTTTT.